The clone carrying this TCR beta chain was observed once. Its antigen is still unknown. This record comes from a study of regulatory T cells in long-lasting Graves disease. Study information: The term persistent Graves' disease signified upward of 5 years on antithyroid drugs with positive TSH receptor antibodies.

The ends were cut back, 4 bases at V and 4 bases at J, with 16 bases in the middle. CDR3 length: 15 residues. Germline V gene lookup returns CDR1 LNHDA and CDR2 SQIVND (reference sequence). With iRepertoire HTBI primers and Arm-PCR of CDR3 regions, TCR beta libraries were built. TCRdb re-derived calls from the multiplex PCR reads in MiXCR, one entry per CDR3 protein. The sample includes 700,000 or so distinct CDR3 sequences, 30% of them seen just once. Study-wide points: Persistent disease preferred TRBV28, TRBJ1-2 and TRBJ2-5. Patients whose Graves' disease persisted exhibited lower TCR diversity than those newly diagnosed.

This sample's time point: persistent/refractory GD, antithyroid drugs over 5 years with positive TRAb. Preparation of the TCR library used RNA extracted from PBMCs. The source is a female donor with Graves disease. The material was peripheral blood mononuclear cells (PBMCs), obtained when the disease was refractory, from a patient treated with antithyroid drugs. The chain combines TRBV19 with TRBJ1-1, with D tentatively TRBD1 (6 bases). The CDR3 here is CASSNDWGQGTEAFF. In DNA form, the CDR3 reads TGTGCCAGTAGTAACGATTGGGGGCAAGGCACTGAAGCTTTCTTT.